The 4 T cell receptor beta chains below all came from one sample that was sequenced in a study of lymphopenia after photon versus proton radiotherapy (dated by TCRdb to between 2019 and 2020). Receptors were amplified or captured by the immunoSEQ multiplex PCR assay. TCRdb provides this immuneACCESS table in a form limited to in-frame rearrangements. Some clones are lacking; in checked studies, under half of them reflect an unresolved V gene, and why the rest are absent is not known. The sample data list more than 15,000 clones, and roughly nine tenths of these were observed just once. In total, the top ten clones hold approximately 50% of the sample. Material: peripheral blood, obtained from a patient treated with proton-based radiotherapy. The receptors were gathered from a woman in her sixties with cholangiocarcinoma. Some clones in this sample may be carry-over from other donors' samples.

The genes are TRBV7-3 and TRBJ2-5; D assignment may be TRBD1 or TRBD2 (6 bases each). The CDR3 covers 13 residues. Germline CDR1 SGHTA, CDR2 FQGTGA. V lost 6 bases and J 2 bases, leaving 10 bases between the germline ends. DNA for the CDR3: TGTGCCAGCAGTGGGGGGCCTCAAGAGACCCAGTACTTC. Amino acid sequence: CASSGGPQETQYF.

This clone was picked up a small number of times. The chain uses TRBV7-2 and TRBJ2-7; 8 nucleotides line up with TRBD1. Germline V CDR1 and CDR2: SGHTA, FQGNSA. J gave up 6 bases and V 2 bases, and 6 bases lay outside the gene matches. The CDR3 has 14 residues. CDR3 in amino acids: CASSLQTGDREQYF. In DNA, the CDR3 is TGTGCCAGCAGCTTACAGACAGGGGACCGCGAGCAGTACTTC.

In this sample, this clone turned up once. The V gene is TRBV7-4, the J gene TRBJ2-5; 9 bases are shared with TRBD2. V shed 5 bases, J shed 3 bases, and the junction held 7 bases outside the gene matches. Germline loops: CDR1 SGHVT, CDR2 SQSDAQ. The CDR3 is 15 amino acids. The CDR3 DNA reads as TGTGCCAGCAGCCCCGGTAGCGGGGGAGAAGAGACCCAGTACTTC. As protein: CASSPGSGGEETQYF.

The V gene is TRBV6-6, the J gene TRBJ2-1; D could derive from TRBD1 or TRBD2 (5 bases each). V was shortened by 5 bases and J by 7 bases, with 18 bases between the two germline ends. CDR1 is MNHNY and CDR2 is SVGAGI in the germline V gene (reference sequence). The CDR3 is made up of 15 amino acids. CDR3 sequence (DNA): TGTGCCAGCAGTCCCCACCGGGGCAATGCTAATGAGCAGTTCTTC. Translating gives CASSPHRGNANEQFF.